Below are 4 T cell receptor beta chains sequenced from a single sample in a study of CD8 T cells in Susac syndrome. A quantity of roughly 0.5 to 1 ug RNA underwent reverse transcription using random hexamers. TCRdb recomputed calls from the immunoSEQ multiplex PCR reads with MiXCR, one row per CDR3 protein. The table records under 300,000 distinct CDR3 sequences, around 96% of them present only once. The sequencing input was CD4+ T cells from PBMCs. The receptors were gathered from a human donor with Susac syndrome.

This chain connects TRBV12-3 or TRBV12-4 to TRBJ2-3; TRBD1 aligns across 7 bases. The CDR3 covers 15 residues. Trimming removed 6 bases from V and 6 bases from J; junction bases left unmatched: 12. CDR3 protein: CASRFRDSGRDTQYF. The CDR3 region has the DNA TGTGCCAGCAGATTCAGGGACAGCGGCCGTGATACGCAGTATTTT.

J is TRBJ1-1 and V is TRBV21-1; the table's D call, TRBD1, has no DNA check behind it. TRBV21-1 is termed a pseudogene. This CDR3 is 18 amino acids long. The CDR3 is CASSKIPRTGAPLPEAFF. CDR3 sequence (DNA): TGTGCCAGCAGCAAAATCCCCCGGACAGGGGCTCCTTTGCCTGAAGCTTTCTTT.

This clonotype appeared a single time. The V and J genes are TRBV11-2 and TRBJ2-6; the D call may be TRBD1 or TRBD2 (6 bases each). Germline V lookup: CDR1 SGHAT, CDR2 FQNNGV. The V end lost 4 bases, the J end lost 0 bases, and 22 bases lay between the germline ends. This CDR3 is 20 amino acids long. This chain's CDR3 is CASSSLRGVSRDSGANVLTF. In DNA form, the CDR3 reads TGTGCCAGCAGCTCTCTAAGGGGGGTAAGCCGTGACTCTGGGGCCAACGTCCTGACTTTC.

The chain has TRBV25-1 and TRBJ2-5, with a possible D match to TRBD1 (6 bases). The CDR3 sequence is 16 residues long. Per germline, CDR1 MGHDK and CDR2 SYGVNS. The V and J ends lost 4 bases and 2 bases respectively, with 17 bases between them. The CDR3 protein is CASSVLRGGWQETQYF. CDR3 in DNA: TGTGCCAGCAGTGTCCTCAGGGGCGGATGGCAAGAGACCCAGTACTTC.